The clone carrying this T cell receptor (beta chain) ranks as medium-sized (0.01 to 0.1%). Its antigen is not identified. Bulk TCR library preparation followed previously described methods with listed TCR primers. Via MiXCR, TCRdb re-called the PCR reads, giving one row per CDR3 protein. The sample has about 12,000 distinct CDR3 sequences, 16% seen once; the top ten hold around 1.5%. The data belong to a study of molecular identifiers for immune sequencing clone quantification. Study-level results: Among roughly 910,000 naive cells, spiked Jurkat TCR RNA from a single cell was reportedly detectable.

Sorting captured naive CD8 T cells as CD8+CD4-CCR7+CD45RA+. This CDR3 contains 14 residues. The V gene end was trimmed by 5 bases and the J gene end by 7 bases; junction bases not matched to a gene: 5. Per the germline V gene, CDR1 is SEHNR and CDR2 is FQNEAQ (reference sequence). The sequenced sample consisted of naive CD8+ T cells from blood, with Jurkat cell RNA spiked in. Stated subset: FACS-sorted CD8+CD4-CCR7+CD45RA+ naive T cells. This sequence joins TRBV7-9 and TRBJ2-1, with 10 bases lining up with TRBD2. The receptor's source is a human donor in good health. Some libraries in this study had Jurkat cell RNA spiked in. The CDR3 reads CASSLLTSGNEQFF. CDR3 DNA sequence: TGTGCCAGCAGCCTACTGACTAGCGGGAATGAGCAGTTCTTC.